The present TCR beta chain was sequenced within a study of T cells in Graves' hyperthyroidism and ophthalmopathy. Study in general: Blood was drawn when the patient was first diagnosed and still untreated.

Patients having uncontrolled infection, another autoimmune disease, pregnancy or lactation were not included. The PBMCs were sourced from fresh peripheral blood (less than 11 ml). This clonotype was detected many times. The V gene end was trimmed by 8 bases and the J gene end by 7 bases; junction bases not matched to a gene: 15. CDR3 length: 16 residues. RNA transcripts provided the source from which TCR beta CDR3 regions were amplified. An initial round of RT-PCR targeting the TCR CDR3 relied on the HTBI primer set. TCRdb reprocessed the multiplex PCR reads with MiXCR, giving one entry per CDR3 protein. The repertoire holds about 350,000 distinct CDR3 sequences, roughly an eighth seen once, with 30% to 40% in the top ten.

The chain employs TRBV12-3 or TRBV12-4 and TRBJ2-2; 8 positions match TRBD2. Source material: blood. This sequence was found in a woman in her 40s with Graves' ophthalmopathy. The CDR3 nucleotides read TGTGCCAGCGGGGGGCTTGGCCCAGCGGGGGTCGGGGAGCTGTTTTTT. Its protein product is CASGGLGPAGVGELFF.